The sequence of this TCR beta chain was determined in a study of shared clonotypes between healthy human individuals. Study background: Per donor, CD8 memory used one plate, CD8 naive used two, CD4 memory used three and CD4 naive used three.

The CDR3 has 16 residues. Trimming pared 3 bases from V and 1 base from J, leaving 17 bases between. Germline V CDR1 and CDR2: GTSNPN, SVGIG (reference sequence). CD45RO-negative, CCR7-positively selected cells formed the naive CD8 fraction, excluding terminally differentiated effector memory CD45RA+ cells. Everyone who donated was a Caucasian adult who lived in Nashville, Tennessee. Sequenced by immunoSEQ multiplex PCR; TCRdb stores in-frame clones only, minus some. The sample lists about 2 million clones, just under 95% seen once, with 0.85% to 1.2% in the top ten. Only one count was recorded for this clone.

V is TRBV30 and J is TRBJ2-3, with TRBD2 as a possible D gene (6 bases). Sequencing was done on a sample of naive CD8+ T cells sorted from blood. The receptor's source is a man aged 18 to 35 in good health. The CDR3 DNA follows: TGTGCCTGGAGCCCCCCCCTGCGGGGACGCACAGATACGCAGTATTTT. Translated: CAWSPPLRGRTDTQYF. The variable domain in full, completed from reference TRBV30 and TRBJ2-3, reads SQTIHQWPATLVQPVGSPLSLECTVEGTSNPNLYWYRQAAGRGLQLLFYSVGIGQISSEVPQNLSASRPQDRQFILSSKKLLLSDSGFYLCAWSPPLRGRTDTQYFGPGTRLTVL.